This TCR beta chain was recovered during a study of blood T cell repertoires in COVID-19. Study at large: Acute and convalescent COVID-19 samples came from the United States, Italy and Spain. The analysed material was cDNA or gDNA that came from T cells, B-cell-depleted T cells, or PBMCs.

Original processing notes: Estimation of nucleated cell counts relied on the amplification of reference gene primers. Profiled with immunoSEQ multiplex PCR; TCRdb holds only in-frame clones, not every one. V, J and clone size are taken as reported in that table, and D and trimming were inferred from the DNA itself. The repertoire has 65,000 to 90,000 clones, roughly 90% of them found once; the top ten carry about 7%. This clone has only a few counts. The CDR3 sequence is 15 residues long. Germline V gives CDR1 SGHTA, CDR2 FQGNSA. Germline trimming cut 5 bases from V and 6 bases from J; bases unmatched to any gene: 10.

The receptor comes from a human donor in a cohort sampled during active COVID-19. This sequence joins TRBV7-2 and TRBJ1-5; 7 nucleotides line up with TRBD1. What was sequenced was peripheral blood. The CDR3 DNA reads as TGTGCCAGCAGCCCCAGGGGGTCAGGGCGTCAGCCCCAGCATTTT. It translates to CASSPRGSGRQPQHF.